This T cell receptor (beta chain) was identified in a study of T cell changes during pregnancy in multiple sclerosis. This CDR3 is built from 13 residues. Germline V gene lookup returns CDR1 LGHNA and CDR2 YNFKEQ. V dropped 1 base and J dropped 7 bases, with 8 bases sitting between them. The table came from immunoSEQ multiplex PCR; TCRdb's copy has only in-frame clones and leaves some out. The table includes roughly 63,000 clones, 90% detected once. This TCR was sampled from a female donor in good health, enrolled as a control in a pregnancy study. Specimen: peripheral blood, collected in the second trimester of pregnancy. The chain links TRBV4-2 to TRBJ2-4; D remains unclear. CDR3 loop: CASSQALENIQYF. For the CDR3, the DNA is TGTGCCAGCAGCCAAGCGCTAGAGAACATTCAGTACTTC.